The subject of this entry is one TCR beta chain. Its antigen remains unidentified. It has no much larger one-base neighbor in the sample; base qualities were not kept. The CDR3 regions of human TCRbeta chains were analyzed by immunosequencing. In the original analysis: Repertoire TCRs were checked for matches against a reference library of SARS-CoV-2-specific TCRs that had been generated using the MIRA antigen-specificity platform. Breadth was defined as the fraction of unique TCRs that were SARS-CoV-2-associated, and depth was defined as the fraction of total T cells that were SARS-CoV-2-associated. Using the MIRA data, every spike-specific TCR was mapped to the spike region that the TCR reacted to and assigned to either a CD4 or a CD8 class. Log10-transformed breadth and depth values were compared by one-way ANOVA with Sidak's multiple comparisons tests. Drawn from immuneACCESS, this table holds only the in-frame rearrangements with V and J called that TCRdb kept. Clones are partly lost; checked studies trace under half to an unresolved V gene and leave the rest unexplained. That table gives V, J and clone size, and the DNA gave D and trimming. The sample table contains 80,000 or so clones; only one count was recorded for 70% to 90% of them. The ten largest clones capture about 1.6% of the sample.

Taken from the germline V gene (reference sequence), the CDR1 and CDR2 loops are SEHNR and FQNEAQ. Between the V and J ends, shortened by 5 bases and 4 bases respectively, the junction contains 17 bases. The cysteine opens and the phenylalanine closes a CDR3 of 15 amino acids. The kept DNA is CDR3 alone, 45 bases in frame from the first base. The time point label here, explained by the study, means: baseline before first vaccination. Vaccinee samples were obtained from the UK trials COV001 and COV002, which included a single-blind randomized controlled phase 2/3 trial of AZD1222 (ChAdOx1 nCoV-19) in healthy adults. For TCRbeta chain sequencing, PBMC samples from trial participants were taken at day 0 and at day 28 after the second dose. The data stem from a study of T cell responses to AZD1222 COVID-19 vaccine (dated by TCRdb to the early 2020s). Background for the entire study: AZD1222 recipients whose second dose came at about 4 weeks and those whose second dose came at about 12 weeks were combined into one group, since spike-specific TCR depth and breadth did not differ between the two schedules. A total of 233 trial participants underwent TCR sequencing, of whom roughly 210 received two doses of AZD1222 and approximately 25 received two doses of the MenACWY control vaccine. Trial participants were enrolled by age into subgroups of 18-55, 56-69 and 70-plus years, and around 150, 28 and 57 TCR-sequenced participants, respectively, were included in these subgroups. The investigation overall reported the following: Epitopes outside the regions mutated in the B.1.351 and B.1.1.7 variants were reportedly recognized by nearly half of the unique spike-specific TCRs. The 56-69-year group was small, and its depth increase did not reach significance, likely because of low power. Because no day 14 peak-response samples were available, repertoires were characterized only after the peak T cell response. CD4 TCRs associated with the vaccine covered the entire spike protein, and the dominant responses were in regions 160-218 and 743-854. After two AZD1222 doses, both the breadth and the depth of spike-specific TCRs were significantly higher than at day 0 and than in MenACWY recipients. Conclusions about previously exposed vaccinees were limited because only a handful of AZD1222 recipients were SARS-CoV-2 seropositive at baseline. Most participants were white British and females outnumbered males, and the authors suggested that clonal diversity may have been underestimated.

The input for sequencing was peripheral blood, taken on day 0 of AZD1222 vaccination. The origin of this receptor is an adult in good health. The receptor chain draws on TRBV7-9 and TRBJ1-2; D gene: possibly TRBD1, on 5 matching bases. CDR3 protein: CASSPSGGDAYGYTF. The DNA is TGTGCCAGCAGCCCCTCTGGAGGGGACGCCTATGGCTACACCTTC.